The 30 T cell receptor beta chains below all came from one sample that was sequenced in a study of beta chain features in type 1 diabetes. The investigators reverse transcribed all of the isolated RNA, so they sequenced expressed TCRB transcripts. Method: immunoSEQ multiplex PCR; TCRdb's copy keeps in-frame clones and lacks some. The data show 500,000 to 700,000 clones, with about a sixth seen just once and about 0.086% held by the top ten. The source material was naive CD4+ T cells from blood. Receptor source: a man between 18 and 35 years old in good health.

The V and J genes are TRBV5-6 and TRBJ1-1; weak D call: TRBD1 (5 bases). The CDR3 is made up of 14 amino acids. Germline CDR1 is SGHDT and CDR2 is YYEEEE. V was pared by 3 bases and J by 1 base, with 10 bases between. CDR3 residues: CASSYWGRNTEAFF. The CDR3 region has the DNA TGTGCCAGCAGCTACTGGGGGAGGAACACTGAAGCTTTCTTT.

The V call is TRBV25-1, the J call TRBJ1-3; possible D gene TRBD1, 6 bases. The germline CDR1 and CDR2 sequences are MGHDK and SYGVNS. V was shortened by 5 bases and J by 4 bases, with 15 bases between the two germline ends. This CDR3 contains 15 residues. CDR3 region: CASSKRGAGGNTIYF. For the CDR3, the DNA is TGTGCCAGCAGTAAGAGGGGGGCAGGAGGAAACACCATATATTTT.

This clone showed up just a few times. This chain joins TRBV7-9 and TRBJ1-6; tentatively, D is TRBD1 (6 bases). Trimming left V 3 bases short and J 0 bases short, with 9 bases between. Germline CDR1 is SEHNR and CDR2 is FQNEAQ (reference sequence). This CDR3 spans 16 amino acids. CDR3 nucleotide sequence: TGTGCCAGCAGCTTGGGACACAGCTCCTATAATTCACCCCTCCACTTT. It specifies CASSLGHSSYNSPLHF.

This clone was seen only a few times. The chain combines TRBV4-3 with TRBJ2-7; unclear D gene. This CDR3 is 16 amino acids long. Per the germline V gene, CDR1 is LGHNA and CDR2 is YSLEER. V lost 1 base and J lost 6, with 19 bases in between. DNA for the CDR3: TGCGCCAGCAGCCAAGGGGCCTGGCAAGGGCTCGGCGAGCAGTACTTC. It codes for CASSQGAWQGLGEQYF.

Concerning this clone itself: A junction end diverges from the germline sequence, so it may reflect a read error. The CDR3 region is CAISSGGGIGF. In DNA, the CDR3 is TGTGCCATCAGTTCAGGGGGCGGGATTGGATTT. The rearrangement joins TRBV10-3 to TRBJ1-1; TRBD1 aligns across 8 bases. The CDR3 contains 11 residues. The germline V gene has CDR1 ENHRY and CDR2 SYGVKD.

For the CDR3, the DNA is TGTGCCAGCAGCAGCCCCCACCGGGACAGGGGTTTCGAGCAGTACTTC. Translation gives CASSSPHRDRGFEQYF. The chain uses TRBV21-1 and TRBJ2-7; the D segment call TRBD1 is taken from the table without a DNA check. TRBV21-1 represents a pseudogene. The CDR3 sequence is 16 residues long.

V is TRBV28 and J is TRBJ1-2; 7 nucleotides agree with TRBD1. This CDR3 region has 14 residues. The junction had 4 bases not matched to a gene; V was cut back by 1 base and J by 5 bases. Germline V gene data show CDR1 as MDHEN and CDR2 as SYDVKM. The CDR3 loop is CASSLLQGEYGYTF. CDR3 coding DNA: TGTGCCAGCAGTTTATTGCAGGGGGAGTATGGCTACACCTTC.

In its sample, this clone was seen a few times. The chain is built from TRBV7-2 and TRBJ2-1; D is unresolved. Deletions cut 3 bases from V and 9 bases from J, with 9 bases between. Germline V lookup: CDR1 SGHTA, CDR2 FQGNSA. The CDR3 is 12 residues long. The CDR3 DNA is TGTGCCAGCAGCTTCTGGTCTTTTGAGCAGTTCTTC. Its translation is CASSFWSFEQFF. The full variable domain, completed using reference TRBV7-2 and TRBJ2-1, is GAGVSQSPSNKVTEKGKDVELRCDPISGHTALYWYRQSLGQGLEFLIYFQGNSAPDKSGLPSDRFSAERTGGSVSTLTIQRTQQEDSAVYLCASSFWSFEQFFGPGTRLTVL.

The gene calls are TRBV29-1 and TRBJ2-7; perhaps TRBD1 as D (5 bases). The CDR3 has 12 amino acids. V lost 6 bases to trimming and J lost 5 bases, with 14 bases between them. Per the germline V gene, CDR1 is SQVTM and CDR2 is ANQGSEA. CDR3 bases: TGCAGCGTCCGCATTCAGGGTGACGAGCAGTACTTC. It codes for CSVRIQGDEQYF.

For this clone: Other DNA sequences in the sample encode the same CDR3. This CDR3 is CASRRQETQYF. The CDR3 DNA sequence: TGTGCCAGCAGGAGACAAGAGACCCAGTACTTC. The V call is TRBV7-2, the J call TRBJ2-5; no reliable D call. This CDR3 is 11 amino acids long. Germline V CDR1 and CDR2: SGHTA, FQGNSA. Trimming took 6 bases from V and 2 from J, leaving 4 bases between them.

CDR3 bases: TGTGCCAGTCTGGGGGCCTCCTACGAGCAGTACTTC. Translating it yields CASLGASYEQYF. The chain has TRBV19 and TRBJ2-7; a possible D gene is TRBD1 (6 bases). The germline gives CDR1 LNHDA, CDR2 SQIVND (reference sequence). Trimming cost V 8 bases and J 0 bases, with 8 bases left between them. The CDR3 runs to 12 residues.

This clone appeared a few times. The gene calls are TRBV4-3 and TRBJ2-3; D unclear. This CDR3 region has 16 residues. Germline V gene lookup returns CDR1 LGHNA and CDR2 YSLEER. V dropped 0 bases and J dropped 5 bases, with 15 bases sitting between them. The CDR3 sequence: CASSQDSAAEGDTQYF. CDR3 DNA: TGCGCCAGCAGCCAAGATTCCGCGGCAGAAGGAGATACGCAGTATTTT.

The rearrangement joins TRBV5-1 to TRBJ2-1; 9 positions agree with TRBD2. In germline, CDR1 is SGHRS, CDR2 YFSETQ. The CDR3 spans 18 residues. The junction had 13 bases not matched to a gene; V was cut back by 6 bases and J by 0 bases. CDR3 coding DNA: TGCGCCAGCATTCCGGGCAGCGGGGGGTCCAGCTCCTACAATGAGCAGTTCTTC. Protein: CASIPGSGGSSSYNEQFF.

This chain joins TRBV27 and TRBJ2-3; TRBD2 aligns across 10 bases. The V segment lost 2 bases and the J segment 8 bases; nucleotides outside the gene matches: 13. Germline V gene sequence: CDR1 MNHEY, CDR2 SMNVEV (reference sequence). The CDR3 extends over 17 amino acids. The DNA of the CDR3 is TGTGCCAGCAGTTTAGGAGGACAGCGGGGGGGCCGTGGTACGCAGTATTTT. It codes for CASSLGGQRGGRGTQYF.

This clone was counted a few times. This sequence joins TRBV6-5 and TRBJ1-1; D is uncertain. The germline V gene encodes CDR1 MNHEY and CDR2 SVGAGI. This CDR3 has 14 amino acids. The ends were cut back, 7 bases at V and 1 base at J, with 13 bases in the middle. The CDR3 reads CASKRTDGNTEAFF. CDR3 nucleotide sequence: TGTGCCAGCAAGCGGACGGATGGGAACACTGAAGCTTTCTTT.

This chain links TRBV7-3 with TRBJ1-1, with D maybe TRBD1 (5 bases). V was cut by 3 bases and J by 1 base, with 6 bases left in between. Germline CDR1 reads SGHTA; CDR2 reads FQGTGA. The CDR3 loop spans 13 amino acids. This chain's CDR3 is CASSFRGNTEAFF. The CDR3 DNA follows: TGTGCCAGCAGCTTTAGGGGGAACACTGAAGCTTTCTTT.

This clone turned up a few times. The chain is built from TRBV5-1 and TRBJ2-5; possible D gene TRBD2, 6 bases. V was pared by 4 bases and J by 8 bases, with 12 bases between. The germline CDR1 and CDR2 sequences are SGHRS and YFSETQ. The CDR3 runs 12 residues. CDR3 amino acids: CASSLAGITQYF. CDR3 coding DNA: TGCGCCAGCAGCCTGGCGGGGATCACCCAGTACTTC.

The chain couples TRBV10-3 to TRBJ1-4, with D possibly matching TRBD1 (6 bases). The CDR3 totals 13 residues. Per germline, CDR1 ENHRY and CDR2 SYGVKD. V gave up 3 bases and J gave up 7 bases, with 9 bases separating them. CDR3 region: CAISERDTEKLFF. The CDR3 DNA reads as TGTGCCATCAGTGAACGGGACACTGAAAAACTGTTTTTT.

This rearrangement joins TRBV29-1 to TRBJ1-1; D unclear. Germline V gene data show CDR1 as SQVTM and CDR2 as ANQGSEA. The CDR3 contains 15 residues. Trimming removed 5 bases from V and 0 bases from J, with 16 bases in between. CDR3 sequence reads: CSVSPPRTVNTEAFF. CDR3 in DNA: TGCAGCGTTTCTCCCCCCCGGACGGTGAACACTGAAGCTTTCTTT.

The genes are TRBV9 and TRBJ2-3; 7 nucleotides line up with TRBD2. The junction had 2 bases not matched to a gene; V was cut back by 2 bases and J by 8 bases. Germline V gene lookup returns CDR1 SGDLS and CDR2 YYNGEE. The CDR3 extends over 12 amino acids. CDR3 residues: CASSVGGSTQYF. Here the CDR3 DNA reads TGTGCCAGCAGCGTCGGCGGGAGTACGCAGTATTTT.

This clone was recorded once. The rearrangement joins TRBV14 to TRBJ1-1, with D unclear. With 3 bases removed from V and 5 bases from J, the gap between germline ends came to 13 bases. This CDR3 is 14 amino acids long. Germline V gives CDR1 SGHDN, CDR2 FVKESK. The CDR3 DNA follows: TGTGCCAGCAGCCACCGGGGTGACATTACTGAAGCTTTCTTT. Its protein is CASSHRGDITEAFF.

This clone was seen only a few times. This chain connects TRBV29-1 to TRBJ1-1; perhaps TRBD1 as D (5 bases). The CDR3 extends over 14 amino acids. Trimming cost V 6 bases and J 5 bases, with 19 bases left between them. The germline gives CDR1 SQVTM, CDR2 ANQGSEA. In DNA, the CDR3 is TGCAGCGTACGCGGGGGGGACTCGAGGACTGAAGCTTTCTTT. As protein: CSVRGGDSRTEAFF.

The chain recombines TRBV2 with TRBJ2-7; 9 positions agree with TRBD1. This CDR3 is built from 13 residues. CDR1 SNHLY and CDR2 FYNNEI come from the germline V gene. The J segment lost 6 bases and the V segment lost 7 bases, leaving 7 bases of the junction unmatched. This chain's CDR3 is CASTGQGFGEQYF. CDR3 DNA sequence: TGTGCCAGCACGGGACAGGGTTTTGGCGAGCAGTACTTC. The whole variable domain, remainder taken from reference TRBV2 and TRBJ2-7, is EPEVTQTPSHQVTQMGQEVILRCVPISNHLYFYWYRQILGQKVEFLVSFYNNEISEKSEIFDDQFSVERPDGSNFTLKIRSTKLEDSAMYFCASTGQGFGEQYFGPGTRLTVT.

The chain combines TRBV5-1 with TRBJ2-2; D is uncertain. V lost 1 base and J lost 6, with 7 bases in between. Germline V gives CDR1 SGHRS, CDR2 YFSETQ. The CDR3 sequence is 13 residues long. CDR3 in amino acids: CASSLQQAGELFF. The CDR3 nucleotides read TGCGCCAGCAGCTTGCAGCAAGCCGGGGAGCTGTTTTTT.

This clone was seen at least ten times. The chain combines TRBV18 with TRBJ2-7; D might be TRBD1 or TRBD2, each matching 5 bases. The V and J ends lost 0 bases and 3 bases respectively, with 9 bases between them. Germline CDR1 KGHSH, CDR2 LQKENI. This CDR3 contains 14 residues. CDR3 protein: CASSPPGPVYEQYF. DNA for the CDR3: TGTGCCAGCTCACCACCGGGACCCGTCTACGAGCAGTACTTC.

The V call is TRBV20-1, the J call TRBJ2-7; no clear D. The V gene lost 7 bases and the J gene lost 6 bases, with 13 bases spanning the gap. The germline V gene has CDR1 DFQATT and CDR2 SNEGSKA (reference sequence). The CDR3 consists of 11 residues. CDR3 residues: CSVTWPSEQYF. In nucleotides, the CDR3 is TGCAGTGTGACATGGCCCTCCGAGCAGTACTTC.

V gene TRBV30 combines with J gene TRBJ2-3; 9 bases match TRBD1. The CDR3 is 13 amino acids. The germline gives CDR1 GTSNPN, CDR2 SVGIG (reference sequence). The J segment lost 1 base and the V segment lost 7 bases, leaving 3 bases of the junction unmatched. The CDR3 sequence: CAFRDRGTDTQYF. The CDR3 bases are TGTGCCTTTCGGGACAGGGGCACAGATACGCAGTATTTT.

As for this clone: The identical CDR3 is also encoded by other nucleotide sequences in the sample. J is TRBJ2-3 and V is TRBV2; 11 bases fit TRBD2. The CDR3 loop spans 21 amino acids. Trimming cost V 8 bases and J 2 bases; bases outside gene matches: 24. Germline values: CDR1 SNHLY, CDR2 FYNNEI. CDR3 coding DNA: TGTGCCAGCTCCCATCCCGGGACTAGCGGAGGCACCTCCACGATCACAGATACGCAGTATTTT. This gives the protein CASSHPGTSGGTSTITDTQYF.

This clone has just one count. This chain joins TRBV6-6 and TRBJ1-1; possible D gene TRBD1, 5 bases. V lost 7 bases to trimming and J lost 5 bases, with 14 bases between them. The CDR3 is 13 amino acids. Germline CDR1 reads MNHNY; CDR2 reads SVGAGI (reference sequence). The CDR3 bases are TGTGCCAGCACCCAAGACTGGGGGACTGAAGCTTTCTTT. It is translated as CASTQDWGTEAFF.

Comments on this clone: Other DNA variants within this sample encode the same CDR3. This chain joins TRBV4-2 and TRBJ2-7; no definite D call. Trimming pared 1 base from V and 4 bases from J, leaving 5 bases between. This CDR3 region has 12 residues. The germline V gene encodes CDR1 LGHNA and CDR2 YNFKEQ. CDR3 bases: TGTGCCAGCAGCCAAGTTGGTTACGAGCAGTACTTC. As protein: CASSQVGYEQYF.